Listed below are T cell receptor beta chains from one sample, sequenced in a study of quantifying T cell responses using KT2 cells. TCRdb passed the UMI-ligation and nested PCR reads through MiXCR, listing each CDR3 protein once. The sample lists 25,000 to 35,000 distinct CDR3 sequences, approximately 10% occurring once. Sequencing was done on a sample of PBMCs spiked with cells of the T cell clone KT2. Receptors originate from a human donor. Each CDR3 is given with its conserved first and last residue. A D gene is named only where the DNA matches it firmly. Only some rows state a clone size, as once, few, many or a class for expanded clones.

j_call: TRBJ2-1; clone_size: many; d_call: .; v_call: TRBV24-1; cdr3_nt: TGTGCCACCAGTGAGTACAATGAGCAGTTCTTC; cdr3_aa: CATSEYNEQFF
j_call: TRBJ2-1; clone_size: .; d_call: .; v_call: TRBV29-1; cdr3_nt: TGCAGCGTTGTAGGGGCGCTCGAAATAAATGAGCAGTTCTTC; cdr3_aa: CSVVGALEINEQFF
j_call: TRBJ2-3; clone_size: .; d_call: TRBD1; v_call: TRBV2; cdr3_nt: TGTGCCAGCAGTGCGCGAGGGACAGGGGGATTAAGCACAGATACGCAGTATTTT; cdr3_aa: CASSARGTGGLSTDTQYF
j_call: TRBJ1-6; clone_size: many; d_call: .; v_call: TRBV6-4; cdr3_nt: TGTGCCAGCAGTGACTCAGGGGGTAATTCACCCCTCCACTTT; cdr3_aa: CASSDSGGNSPLHF
j_call: TRBJ1-4; clone_size: many; d_call: .; v_call: TRBV5-5; cdr3_nt: TGTGCCAGCAGCTTGGGACCGACAGCTACGAATGAAAAACTGTTTTTT; cdr3_aa: CASSLGPTATNEKLFF
j_call: TRBJ2-7; clone_size: .; d_call: TRBD1; v_call: TRBV12-3/TRBV12-4; cdr3_nt: TGTGCCAGCAGTTTATGGGACAGTAGGCCTGAAGAGCAGTACTTC; cdr3_aa: CASSLWDSRPEEQYF
j_call: TRBJ2-7; clone_size: .; d_call: .; v_call: TRBV12-3/TRBV12-4; cdr3_nt: TGTGCCAGCAGTACAAATCGCGAGCAGTACTTC; cdr3_aa: CASSTNREQYF
j_call: TRBJ2-7; clone_size: .; d_call: .; v_call: TRBV20-1; cdr3_nt: TGCAGTACATCGTTGCGTAGTGGGTCTGGGCAGTACTTC; cdr3_aa: CSTSLRSGSGQYF
j_call: TRBJ2-7; clone_size: .; d_call: .; v_call: TRBV6-2/TRBV6-3; cdr3_nt: TGTGCCACCGGCGATGGGTACTTC; cdr3_aa: CATGDGYF
j_call: TRBJ2-3; clone_size: many; d_call: TRBD2; v_call: TRBV4-1; cdr3_nt: TGCGCCAGCAGCCAAGATAGAGTAGCGGGGGATACGCAGTATTTT; cdr3_aa: CASSQDRVAGDTQYF
j_call: TRBJ2-1; clone_size: few; d_call: TRBD2; v_call: TRBV7-2; cdr3_nt: TGTGCCAGCAGCTTAAAGCGGGGGGACAATGAGCAGTTCTTC; cdr3_aa: CASSLKRGDNEQFF
j_call: TRBJ1-1; clone_size: .; d_call: .; v_call: TRBV6-1; cdr3_nt: TGTGCCAGCAGTGGGATTCAGGGGCTAGGAGCTTTCTTT; cdr3_aa: CASSGIQGLGAFF
j_call: TRBJ2-1; clone_size: few; d_call: .; v_call: TRBV27; cdr3_nt: TGTGCCAGCAGTTTATCCAGGTACAATGAGCAGTTCTTC; cdr3_aa: CASSLSRYNEQFF
j_call: TRBJ1-2; clone_size: few; d_call: .; v_call: TRBV12-3/TRBV12-4; cdr3_nt: TGTGCCAGCAGTCGCCGGGGGCAGGGTACCTTC; cdr3_aa: CASSRRGQGTF
j_call: TRBJ2-2; clone_size: .; d_call: .; v_call: TRBV6-4; cdr3_nt: TGTGCCAGCAGTGAGGAGGCCGGGGAGCTGTTTTTT; cdr3_aa: CASSEEAGELFF
j_call: TRBJ1-3; clone_size: few; d_call: .; v_call: TRBV5-4; cdr3_nt: TGTGCCAGCAGCCGTGACCTTACAGGGCCGGGCGGAAACACCATATATTTT; cdr3_aa: CASSRDLTGPGGNTIYF
j_call: TRBJ1-1; clone_size: few; d_call: .; v_call: TRBV9; cdr3_nt: TGTGCCAGCAGCGTAGATTTTAGTTTGGGCTTAACTGAAGCTTTCTTT; cdr3_aa: CASSVDFSLGLTEAFF
j_call: TRBJ2-1; clone_size: .; d_call: .; v_call: TRBV12-3/TRBV12-4; cdr3_nt: TGTGCCAGCAGCCCTTGGAAGGATGAGCAGTTCTTC; cdr3_aa: CASSPWKDEQFF
j_call: TRBJ1-1; clone_size: few; d_call: .; v_call: TRBV7-2; cdr3_nt: TGTGCCAGCAGCTTTCAGGGAAGAGACACTGAAGCTTTCTTT; cdr3_aa: CASSFQGRDTEAFF
j_call: TRBJ2-6; clone_size: .; d_call: .; v_call: TRBV7-2; cdr3_nt: TGTGCCAGCAGCCCCGGGGGCAATTCTGGGGCCAACGTCCTGACTTTC; cdr3_aa: CASSPGGNSGANVLTF
j_call: TRBJ1-4; clone_size: few; d_call: .; v_call: TRBV6-1; cdr3_nt: TGTGCCAGCAGACGCACCGGGGGGGTTGTGGATGAAAAACTGTTTTTT; cdr3_aa: CASRRTGGVVDEKLFF
j_call: TRBJ2-6; clone_size: few; d_call: .; v_call: TRBV25-1; cdr3_nt: TGTGCCAGCAGTGAACGGACAGCTGGGGCCAACGTCCTGACTTTC; cdr3_aa: CASSERTAGANVLTF
j_call: TRBJ2-7; clone_size: few; d_call: .; v_call: TRBV11-2; cdr3_nt: TGTGCCAGCAGCTTAGGGACCCTATACGAGCAGTACTTC; cdr3_aa: CASSLGTLYEQYF
j_call: TRBJ1-1; clone_size: many; d_call: .; v_call: TRBV15; cdr3_nt: TGTGCCACCAGCGGGGCCCCATTGAACACTGAAGCTTTCTTT; cdr3_aa: CATSGAPLNTEAFF
j_call: TRBJ1-2; clone_size: .; d_call: .; v_call: TRBV6-2/TRBV6-3; cdr3_nt: TGTGCCAGCTCGGAGAACTATGGCTACACCTTC; cdr3_aa: CASSENYGYTF
j_call: TRBJ1-5; clone_size: many; d_call: .; v_call: TRBV9; cdr3_nt: TGTGCCAGCAGCGTGCATCCGAATCAGCCCCAGCATTTT; cdr3_aa: CASSVHPNQPQHF
j_call: TRBJ1-2; clone_size: many; d_call: .; v_call: TRBV10-2; cdr3_nt: TGCGCCAGCAAGACGACAGGCGACAACTATGGCTACACCTTC; cdr3_aa: CASKTTGDNYGYTF
j_call: TRBJ1-3; clone_size: many; d_call: .; v_call: TRBV29-1; cdr3_nt: TGCAGCGTTGACCGCCGGGAAACCCCTGGAAACACCATATATTTT; cdr3_aa: CSVDRRETPGNTIYF
j_call: TRBJ2-7; clone_size: few; d_call: .; v_call: TRBV2; cdr3_nt: TGTGCCAGCAGTGAATCGGCGGTTCTCTCCTACGAGCAGTACTTC; cdr3_aa: CASSESAVLSYEQYF
j_call: TRBJ1-1; clone_size: many; d_call: TRBD1; v_call: TRBV6-5; cdr3_nt: TGTGCCAGCACCTGGACAGGGAACACTGAAGCTTTCTTT; cdr3_aa: CASTWTGNTEAFF
j_call: TRBJ2-3; clone_size: few; d_call: .; v_call: TRBV29-1; cdr3_nt: TGCAGCGTCCGGGGAGACCATACGCAGTATTTT; cdr3_aa: CSVRGDHTQYF
j_call: TRBJ2-4; clone_size: many; d_call: TRBD2; v_call: TRBV4-1; cdr3_nt: TGCGCCAGCAGCCTGCAAACCGGGACTAGGGTTTTAAACATTCAGTACTTC; cdr3_aa: CASSLQTGTRVLNIQYF
j_call: TRBJ2-7; clone_size: .; d_call: TRBD1; v_call: TRBV7-6; cdr3_nt: TGTGCCAGCAGCTTAGTAGGCAGGGGGAACGAGCAGTACTTC; cdr3_aa: CASSLVGRGNEQYF
j_call: TRBJ1-1; clone_size: few; d_call: .; v_call: TRBV25-1; cdr3_nt: TGTGCCAGCAGTGAATATGGCGGCAGGTTAACTGAAGCTTTCTTT; cdr3_aa: CASSEYGGRLTEAFF
j_call: TRBJ2-1; clone_size: many; d_call: .; v_call: TRBV6-2/TRBV6-3; cdr3_nt: TGTGCCAGCAACTTCAACAGGGAGTTGGGCTACAATGAGCAGTTCTTC; cdr3_aa: CASNFNRELGYNEQFF
j_call: TRBJ2-1; clone_size: .; d_call: TRBD2; v_call: TRBV11-2; cdr3_nt: TGTGCCAGCAGCTTCCGGTTCCGGGGTCGTGGGAGGGCCCATAATGAGCAGTTCTTC; cdr3_aa: CASSFRFRGRGRAHNEQFF
j_call: TRBJ2-7; clone_size: many; d_call: TRBD2; v_call: TRBV29-1; cdr3_nt: TGCAGCGTTGGGGTAGCGGGAGGGCCTAACGAGCAGTACTTC; cdr3_aa: CSVGVAGGPNEQYF
j_call: TRBJ2-7; clone_size: few; d_call: .; v_call: TRBV10-2; cdr3_nt: TGCGCCAGCAGTGATACTAGGGTGTTCAACGAGCAGTACTTC; cdr3_aa: CASSDTRVFNEQYF
j_call: TRBJ2-1; clone_size: few; d_call: .; v_call: TRBV5-1; cdr3_nt: TGCGCCAGCAGCGTCGAGAGGGGCCGCGACCTTTACAATGAGCAGTTCTTC; cdr3_aa: CASSVERGRDLYNEQFF
j_call: TRBJ1-1; clone_size: medium-sized; d_call: .; v_call: TRBV5-4; cdr3_nt: TGTGCCAGCAGCTTGGAATCTAACACTGAAGCTTTCTTT; cdr3_aa: CASSLESNTEAFF
j_call: TRBJ1-1; clone_size: many; d_call: .; v_call: TRBV27; cdr3_nt: TGTGCCAGCAGTTTTGTTGGGGGGGGGACTGAAGCTTTCTTT; cdr3_aa: CASSFVGGGTEAFF
j_call: TRBJ2-7; clone_size: .; d_call: .; v_call: TRBV7-9; cdr3_nt: TGTGCCAGCAGCCCGTCTTCAGCCTACGAGCAGTACTTC; cdr3_aa: CASSPSSAYEQYF
j_call: TRBJ1-2; clone_size: .; d_call: TRBD1; v_call: TRBV30; cdr3_nt: TGTGCCTGGAGTACCGGGACAGAAACTAACTATGGCTACACCTTC; cdr3_aa: CAWSTGTETNYGYTF
j_call: TRBJ2-5; clone_size: .; d_call: TRBD2; v_call: TRBV30; cdr3_nt: TGTGCCTGGAGTGTAGGGTTAGCGGGAGGCGGGACCCAGTACTTC; cdr3_aa: CAWSVGLAGGGTQYF
j_call: TRBJ1-1; clone_size: many; d_call: .; v_call: TRBV6-5; cdr3_nt: TGTGCCAGCAGTTCAGCAGGGGTCCGTGAAGCTTTCTTT; cdr3_aa: CASSSAGVREAFF
j_call: TRBJ2-7; clone_size: .; d_call: .; v_call: TRBV5-1; cdr3_nt: TGCGCCAGCAGCTGGGAGCAAGAGAAAGACGAGCAGTACTTC; cdr3_aa: CASSWEQEKDEQYF
j_call: TRBJ1-1; clone_size: few; d_call: .; v_call: TRBV5-1; cdr3_nt: TGCGCCAGCAGCTTTCGACCCAGGGGAAGCAACACTGAAGCTTTCTTT; cdr3_aa: CASSFRPRGSNTEAFF
j_call: TRBJ2-1; clone_size: few; d_call: TRBD2; v_call: TRBV20-1; cdr3_nt: TGCAGTGCTACTCTAGCGGGAGCAGGCAATGAGCAGTTCTTC; cdr3_aa: CSATLAGAGNEQFF
j_call: TRBJ2-7; clone_size: few; d_call: .; v_call: TRBV28; cdr3_nt: TGTGCCAGCAGTTTGGGCTTGCAGGCCTCCGAGCAGTACTTC; cdr3_aa: CASSLGLQASEQYF
j_call: TRBJ2-7; clone_size: .; d_call: .; v_call: TRBV20-1; cdr3_nt: TGCAGTGCTAGAGTTGGTTCCGGCTACGAGCAGTACTTC; cdr3_aa: CSARVGSGYEQYF
j_call: TRBJ2-5; clone_size: .; d_call: TRBD2; v_call: TRBV9; cdr3_nt: TGTGCCAGCAGCGTCTCGAAATTTCAGGGAGGGTCAGAGACCCAGTACTTC; cdr3_aa: CASSVSKFQGGSETQYF
j_call: TRBJ2-1; clone_size: few; d_call: TRBD2; v_call: TRBV2; cdr3_nt: TGTGCCAGCAGTGAGTTCCTAGCGGGAGTCAATGAGCAGTTCTTC; cdr3_aa: CASSEFLAGVNEQFF